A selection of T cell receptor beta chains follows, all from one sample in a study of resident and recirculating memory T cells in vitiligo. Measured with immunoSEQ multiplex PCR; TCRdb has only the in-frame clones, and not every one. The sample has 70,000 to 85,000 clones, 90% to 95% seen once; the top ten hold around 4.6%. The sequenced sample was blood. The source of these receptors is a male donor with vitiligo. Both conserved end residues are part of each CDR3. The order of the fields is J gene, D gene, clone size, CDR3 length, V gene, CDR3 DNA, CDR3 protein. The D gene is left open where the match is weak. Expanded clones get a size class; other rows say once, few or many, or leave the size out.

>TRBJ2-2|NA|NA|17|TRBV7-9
TGTGCCAGCAGCCCCACAGCGGGACAGGAGAACACCGGGGAGCTGTTTTTT
CASSPTAGQENTGELFF
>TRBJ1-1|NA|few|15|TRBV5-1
TGCGCCAGCAGCCCCTCCTCCTACAGGGTCCCTGAAGCTTTCTTT
CASSPSSYRVPEAFF
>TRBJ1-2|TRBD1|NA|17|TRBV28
TGTGCCAGCAGTCCCCCCGGGACAGGGGGCGGTATCCTAGGCTACACCTTC
CASSPPGTGGGILGYTF
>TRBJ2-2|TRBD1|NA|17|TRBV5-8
TGTGCCAGCAGCCTCTGGGACAGGGCATTTAGGGCCGGGGAGCTGTTTTTT
CASSLWDRAFRAGELFF
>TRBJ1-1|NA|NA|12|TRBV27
TGTGCCAGCAGTTCAGGTCACACTGAAGCTTTCTTT
CASSSGHTEAFF
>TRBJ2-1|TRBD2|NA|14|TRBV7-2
TGTGCCAGCAGCCCGGGACTAGCGGGGAATGAGCAGTTCTTC
CASSPGLAGNEQFF
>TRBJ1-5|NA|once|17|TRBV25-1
TGTGCCAGCAGTGCCAGGGACGGGGGTTATAGCAATCAGCCCCAGCATTTT
CASSARDGGYSNQPQHF
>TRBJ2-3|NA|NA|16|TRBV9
TGTGCCAGCAGCGTTGTTCCGGGTCCCCTGAGCCGTACGCAGTATTTT
CASSVVPGPLSRTQYF
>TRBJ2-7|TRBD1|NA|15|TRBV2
TGTGCCAGCAGTGAATCCGGGACAGCACTTTACGAGCAGTACTTC
CASSESGTALYEQYF
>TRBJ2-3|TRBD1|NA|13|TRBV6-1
TGTGCCAGCAACGGACAGGGTACAGATACGCAGTATTTT
CASNGQGTDTQYF
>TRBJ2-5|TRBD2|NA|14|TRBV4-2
TGTGCCAGCAGCCAAACCCTGAAGCGGGGCGGGCTGTACTTC
CASSQTLKRGGLYF
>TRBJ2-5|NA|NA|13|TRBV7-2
TGTGCCAGCAGCTTATGGGAGCAAGAGACCCAGTACTTC
CASSLWEQETQYF
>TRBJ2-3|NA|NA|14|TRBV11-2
TGTGCCAGCAGCTTAGATCGTCGACATGATACGCAGTATTTT
CASSLDRRHDTQYF
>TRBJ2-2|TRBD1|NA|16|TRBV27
TGTGCCAGCAGTTGGAGAGGGACAGTAAACACCGGGGAGCTGTTTTTT
CASSWRGTVNTGELFF
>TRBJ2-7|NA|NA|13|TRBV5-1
TGCGCCAGCAGCTCGGGATCTTCCTACGAGCAGTACTTC
CASSSGSSYEQYF
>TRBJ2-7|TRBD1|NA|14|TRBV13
TGTGCCAGCAGCTCCCGACAGGGCGCCTACGAGCAGTACTTC
CASSSRQGAYEQYF
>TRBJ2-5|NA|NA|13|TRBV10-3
TGTGCCATCAGTGCGAGGGACCAAGAGACCCAGTACTTC
CAISARDQETQYF
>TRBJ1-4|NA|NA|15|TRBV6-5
TGTGCCAGCAGCCCCCCCAGGGTGAGAAATGAAAAACTGTTTTTT
CASSPPRVRNEKLFF
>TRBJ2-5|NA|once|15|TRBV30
TGTGCCTGGAGCCTGTTACAGGCGATCCAAGAGACCCAGTACTTC
CAWSLLQAIQETQYF
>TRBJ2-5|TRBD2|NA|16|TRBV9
TGTGCCAGCAGCCTCGCTAGCGGAAGATCCCAAGAGACCCAGTACTTC
CASSLASGRSQETQYF
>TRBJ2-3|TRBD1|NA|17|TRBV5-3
TGTGCCAGAAGCTTGCGATCTCGACAGGGGGCGCCAGATACGCAGTATTTT
CARSLRSRQGAPDTQYF
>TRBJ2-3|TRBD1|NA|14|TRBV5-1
TGCGCCAGCAGCACGGGACAGGGAACAGATACGCAGTATTTT
CASSTGQGTDTQYF
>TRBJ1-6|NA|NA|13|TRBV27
TGTGCCAGCAGTTTAACGGATAATTCACCCCTCCACTTT
CASSLTDNSPLHF
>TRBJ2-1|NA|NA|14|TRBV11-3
TGTGCCAGCAGCTTATCAGGGGAAGGCAATGAGCAGTTCTTC
CASSLSGEGNEQFF
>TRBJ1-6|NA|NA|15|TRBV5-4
TGTGCCAGCAGCTTGGGTGCAGGGATATTTTCACCCCTCCACTTT
CASSLGAGIFSPLHF
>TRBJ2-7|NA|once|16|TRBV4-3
TGCGCCAGCAGCCAAGGTTCGGCCCCAGGGTCCTACGAGCAGTACTTC
CASSQGSAPGSYEQYF
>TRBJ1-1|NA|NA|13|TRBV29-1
TGCAGCGTTGAAGGGGCAGGGGACACTGAAGCTTTCTTT
CSVEGAGDTEAFF
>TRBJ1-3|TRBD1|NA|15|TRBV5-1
TGCGCCAGCAGCTTGATACAGGGGCCGGGAAACACCATATATTTT
CASSLIQGPGNTIYF
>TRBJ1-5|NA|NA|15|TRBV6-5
TGTGCCAGCAGGACTCAGGGTGGGAGCAATCAGCCCCAGCATTTT
CASRTQGGSNQPQHF
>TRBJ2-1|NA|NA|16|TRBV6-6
TGTGCCAGCAGTTACTCGAGGCACCAAATCTACAATGAGCAGTTCTTC
CASSYSRHQIYNEQFF
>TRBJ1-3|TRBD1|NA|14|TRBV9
TGTGCCAGCAGCGGTCCCGGGACAGGGAACACCATATATTTT
CASSGPGTGNTIYF
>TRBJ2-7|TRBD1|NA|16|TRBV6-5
TGTGCCAGCAGTTACGTCGATGGGACAGGGGGAAGGGAGCAGTACTTC
CASSYVDGTGGREQYF
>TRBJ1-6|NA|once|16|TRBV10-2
TGCGCCAGCAGCGAGATTGAGGGAGCTTATAATTCACCCCTCCACTTT
CASSEIEGAYNSPLHF
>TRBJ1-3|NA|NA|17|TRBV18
TGTGCCAGCTCACCCTTTTTGACAGGCTCTGGGGCGAACACCATATATTTT
CASSPFLTGSGANTIYF
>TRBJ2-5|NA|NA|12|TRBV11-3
TGTGCCAGCAGCACTGGGGCGGAGACCCAGTACTTC
CASSTGAETQYF
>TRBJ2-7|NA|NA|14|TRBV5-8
TGTGCCAGCAGCTCCAGGAGGGCCCCGGACGAGCAGTACTTC
CASSSRRAPDEQYF
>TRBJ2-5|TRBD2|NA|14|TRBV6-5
TGTGCCAGCGGGGACGGGGGGGCCGGGGAGACCCAGTACTTC
CASGDGGAGETQYF
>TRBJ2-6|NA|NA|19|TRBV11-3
TGTGCCAGCAGCTTAGATCCTTGGCCAGGCAGCTCTGGGGCCAACGTCCTGACTTTC
CASSLDPWPGSSGANVLTF
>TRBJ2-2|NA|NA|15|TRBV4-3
TGCGCCAGCAGCCAAGATTTTAAAGTAGCCGGGGAGCTGTTTTTT
CASSQDFKVAGELFF
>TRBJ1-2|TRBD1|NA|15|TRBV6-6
TGTGCCAGCAGTTACGACAGGGGGAAGGACTATGGCTACACCTTC
CASSYDRGKDYGYTF
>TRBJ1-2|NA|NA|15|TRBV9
TGTGCCAGCAGCGTAACCTACTCAAGAAACTATGGCTACACCTTC
CASSVTYSRNYGYTF
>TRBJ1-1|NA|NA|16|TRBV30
TGTGCCTGGAGTGTACCCGCGGTAAGGTTGATCGATGAAGCTTTCTTT
CAWSVPAVRLIDEAFF